The sequence of this TCR beta chain was determined in a study of cytomegalovirus exposure and HLA in healthy donors. Whole-study context: A previous analysis identified 95 million to 140 million unique TCR beta sequences derived from 180 million or so T cells.

On this clone itself: Its antigen is unknown.

CDR1 is SGHRS, CDR2 YFSETQ, per germline. This CDR3 spans 16 amino acids. The V and J ends lost 1 base and 5 bases respectively, with 16 bases between them. The PCR was carried out with 60 Vbeta primers and 13 Jbeta primers. The repertoire was sequenced with immunoSEQ multiplex PCR; TCRdb's copy has only in-frame clones and lacks some. The top ten hold roughly 2.8% of the sample, which has about 140,000 clones, around 76% seen once. Study-level results: It was 150 to 200 TCR beta chains that were listed as cytomegalovirus-associated.

The specimen sequenced was PBMCs. This chain links TRBV5-1 with TRBJ2-1; D is possibly TRBD2 (6 bases). The source is a male donor in good health and CMV-seronegative. The CDR3 DNA sequence: TGCGCCAGCAGCTTGTTTACGGGAGCCCCCCACAATGAGCAGTTCTTC. Translation: CASSLFTGAPHNEQFF.